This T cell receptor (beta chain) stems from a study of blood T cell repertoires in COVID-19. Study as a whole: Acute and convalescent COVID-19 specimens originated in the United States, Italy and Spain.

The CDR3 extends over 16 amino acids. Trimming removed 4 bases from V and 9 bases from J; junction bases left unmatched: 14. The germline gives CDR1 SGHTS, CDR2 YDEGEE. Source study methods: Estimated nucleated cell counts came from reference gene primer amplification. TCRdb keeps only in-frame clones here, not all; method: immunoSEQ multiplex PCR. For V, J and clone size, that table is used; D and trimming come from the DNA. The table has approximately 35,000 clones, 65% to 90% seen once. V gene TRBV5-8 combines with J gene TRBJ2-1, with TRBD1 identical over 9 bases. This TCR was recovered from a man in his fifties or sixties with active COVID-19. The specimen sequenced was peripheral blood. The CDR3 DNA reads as TGTGCCAGCAGCGCAACGGGACAGGGAGTCTGGTCTGAGCAGTTCTTC. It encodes CASSATGQGVWSEQFF.